Shown below are 13 T cell receptor beta chains from a single sample sequenced in a study of T cells in Graves' hyperthyroidism and ophthalmopathy. Amplified TCR beta CDR3 regions derived from RNA transcripts. Researchers ran a first-round RT-PCR on the TCR CDR3 using the HTBI primer set. One entry per CDR3 protein, called by TCRdb with MiXCR from the multiplex PCR reads. The sample lists a few hundred thousand distinct CDR3 sequences, about 15% seen once, with approximately 5.7% in the top ten. The sequenced sample consisted of blood. These receptors all stem from a woman in her twenties or thirties with Graves' hyperthyroidism that later progressed to Graves' ophthalmopathy.

This clonotype was seen ten or more times. The gene calls are TRBV12-3 or TRBV12-4 and TRBJ2-7, with D perhaps assigned TRBD1 or TRBD2 (7 bases each). The CDR3 loop spans 14 amino acids. V was clipped by 3 bases and J by 4 bases, with 13 bases between them. In nucleotides, the CDR3 is TGTGCCAGCAGTTTTAGACAGGGAGGGTACGAGCAGTACTTC. Encoded protein: CASSFRQGGYEQYF.

A few counts support this clonotype. CDR3 DNA: TGTGCCAGTAGTACAGTGATCAATGAGCAGTTCTTC. Its protein is CASSTVINEQFF. The rearrangement uses TRBV19 and TRBJ2-1, with D hard to call. The germline V gene encodes CDR1 LNHDA and CDR2 SQIVND (reference sequence). V was trimmed by 4 bases and J by 6 bases, leaving 7 bases between them. This CDR3 region has 12 residues.

This clonotype was detected ten times or more. The gene calls are TRBV6-1 and TRBJ2-5; tentatively, D is TRBD1 (6 bases). Germline V gene sequence: CDR1 MNHNS, CDR2 SASEGT. Trimming removed 10 bases at V and 0 bases at J, with 12 bases between. CDR3 length: 13 amino acids. The CDR3 DNA sequence: TGTGCCACTCGGACAGCGTACCAAGAGACCCAGTACTTC. Residues: CATRTAYQETQYF.

This clonotype was seen many times. The chain recombines TRBV27 with TRBJ2-7, with TRBD2 matching over 9 bases. Germline assignment: CDR1 MNHEY and CDR2 SMNVEV (reference sequence). Trimming removed 10 bases from V and 4 bases from J; junction bases left unmatched: 8. The CDR3 spans 13 residues. The CDR3 sequence: CAIVAGADYEQYF. The CDR3 nucleotides read TGTGCCATCGTAGCGGGAGCGGATTACGAGCAGTACTTC.

This clonotype has a count of ten or more. The V and J genes are TRBV27 and TRBJ2-7; TRBD2 is a possible D gene (6 bases). The V gene's germline CDR1 is MNHEY and CDR2 SMNVEV (reference sequence). CDR3 length equals 14 residues. V gave up 2 bases and J gave up 0 bases, with 8 bases separating them. This chain's CDR3 is CASSLIADSYEQYF. DNA of the CDR3: TGTGCCAGCAGTTTAATAGCGGACTCCTACGAGCAGTACTTC.

This clonotype was counted ten times or more. This chain uses TRBV28 with TRBJ2-5; no clear D gene. V was cut by 2 bases and J by 5 bases, with 12 bases left in between. The CDR3 spans 14 residues. Looked up from germline, CDR1 is MDHEN and CDR2 is SYDVKM. DNA of the CDR3: TGTGCCAGCAGTTTAATGAGACGCTCGGAGACCCAGTACTTC. It encodes CASSLMRRSETQYF.

This clonotype was counted many times. V usage is TRBV29-1 and J usage is TRBJ2-7, with 7 bases aligning to TRBD2. After removal of 4 bases from V and 1 base from J, the junction contained 1 base not matched to a gene. Per germline, CDR1 SQVTM and CDR2 ANQGSEA. The CDR3 contains 12 residues. The CDR3 sequence: CSVGEGSYEQYF. The CDR3 nucleotides read TGCAGCGTTGGGGAGGGATCCTACGAGCAGTACTTC.

At least ten counts were recorded for this clonotype. V gene TRBV24-1 combines with J gene TRBJ2-2; 10 bases map to TRBD2. The CDR3 loop spans 16 amino acids. Germline CDR1 is KGHDR and CDR2 is SFDVKD. J lost 5 bases, V lost 4 bases, and 6 bases had no gene match. CDR3 nucleotide sequence: TGTGCCACCAGTGAGATAGCGGGAGGTCGTACCGGGGAGCTGTTTTTT. Translated, it gives CATSEIAGGRTGELFF.

In this sample, this clonotype turned up many times. V is TRBV11-2 and J is TRBJ1-2; D is unresolved. This CDR3 spans 15 amino acids. Germline V gene data show CDR1 as SGHAT and CDR2 as FQNNGV. Trimming removed 5 bases at V and 4 bases at J, with 17 bases between. The CDR3 DNA is TGTGCCAGCAGCCCCCCCCGGGGTATCGGCTATGGCTACACCTTC. Translated, it gives CASSPPRGIGYGYTF.

The chain is built from TRBV19 and TRBJ2-7; D could derive from TRBD1 or TRBD2 (5 bases each). The germline V and J ends were trimmed by 6 bases and 0 bases, with 9 bases remaining between them. In germline, CDR1 is LNHDA, CDR2 SQIVND (reference sequence). The CDR3 length is 13 residues. CDR3 sequence reads: CASRGVSSYEQYF. The CDR3 DNA reads TGTGCCAGTAGGGGGGTTAGCTCCTACGAGCAGTACTTC. Full variable domain (remainder filled in from reference TRBV19 and TRBJ2-7): DGGITQSPKYLFRKEGQNVTLSCEQNLNHDAMYWYRQDPGQGLRLIYYSQIVNDFQKGDIAEGYSVSREKKESFPLTVTSAQKNPTAFYLCASRGVSSYEQYFGPGTRLTVT.

The table lists this clonotype with many counts. The chain recombines TRBV6-5 with TRBJ1-2, with D unresolved. V was clipped by 0 bases and J by 4 bases, with 15 bases between them. Germline values: CDR1 MNHEY, CDR2 SVGAGI. There are 16 residues in the CDR3. CDR3 sequence reads: CASSYSSARWSYGYTF. CDR3 bases: TGTGCCAGCAGTTACTCTTCGGCTCGGTGGAGCTATGGCTACACCTTC.

CDR3: CSVAGTGDNGYTF. DNA for the CDR3: TGCAGCGTAGCCGGGACAGGGGATAATGGCTACACCTTC. The chain joins TRBV29-1 to TRBJ1-2; 10 nucleotides match TRBD1. The ends lost 6 bases at V and 6 bases at J; junction bases unmatched: 7. Germline values: CDR1 SQVTM, CDR2 ANQGSEA. This CDR3 spans 13 amino acids.

The genes are TRBV6-6 and TRBJ1-1; D might be TRBD1 (6 bases). The CDR3 is made up of 13 amino acids. V dropped 0 bases and J dropped 11 bases, with 13 bases sitting between them. Looked up from germline, CDR1 is MNHNY and CDR2 is SVGAGI (reference sequence). CDR3 in amino acids: CASSYSGGRVAFF. CDR3 bases: TGTGCCAGCAGTTACTCCGGGGGCCGTGTGGCTTTCTTT.